This T cell receptor beta chain originates from a study of tumor-infiltrating lymphocytes in oesophageal squamous cell carcinoma. CDR3 length equals 17 residues. From germline, CDR1 is ENHRY and CDR2 SYGVKD. Losses at the gene ends were 3 bases for V and 1 base for J; bases not matched to a gene: 4. TCRdb reanalysed the PCR reads using MiXCR and keeps one entry per CDR3 protein. The sample consists of roughly 20,000 distinct CDR3 sequences, approximately 46% of them appearing once. This rearrangement joins TRBV10-3 to TRBJ2-1, with 12 bases aligning to TRBD2. The receptor comes from a male donor with esophageal squamous cell carcinoma. Source material: esophageal tumor tissue. The CDR3 here is CAISDYTSGRSYNEQFF. The CDR3 nucleotides read TGTGCCATCAGTGACTACACTAGCGGGAGGTCCTACAATGAGCAGTTCTTC.